This TCR beta chain is drawn from a study of blood T cell repertoires in COVID-19. For the study at large: From T cells, B-cell-depleted T cells, or PBMCs came the material, which was cDNA or gDNA.

Data came from immunoSEQ multiplex PCR; TCRdb stores just in-frame clones and leaves some out. The sample carries roughly 260,000 clones, about 89% recorded once. This clonotype originated in a woman under 30 who had recovered from COVID-19. The sequenced sample was PBMCs or T cells enriched from blood (not recorded which).

CDR3 nucleotides: TGTGCCAGCAGTTCCCGGGACAGTGAGGCCAAAAACATTCAGTACTTC. Translating it yields CASSSRDSEAKNIQYF. The chain combines TRBV27 with TRBJ2-4, with 7 bases that match TRBD1. CDR3 length: 16 amino acids. CDR1 and CDR2 (germline): MNHEY, SMNVEV (reference sequence). V was pared by 4 bases and J by 1 base, with 7 bases of the junction left unmatched.